This TCR beta chain was identified during a study of identical twins. The CDR3 spans 16 residues. The germline CDR1 and CDR2 sequences are MDHEN and SYDVKM. The V gene end was trimmed by 3 bases and the J gene end by 6 bases; junction bases not matched to a gene: 10. With respect to this clonotype: Its matching antigen is unknown.

Template switching supplied a universal primer site; unique molecular identifiers were carried on the cDNA. TCRdb redid the calling of the 5' RACE reads with MiXCR, one entry per CDR3 protein. The sample has about 570,000 distinct CDR3 sequences; more than 9% are singletons. General study results and limits: A lower insertion count was a feature of abundant cord blood beta clonotypes, with no such feature in memory repertoires.

Another study also made use of these data, one on yellow fever vaccine responses in identical twins.

The clonotype comes from a woman aged 18-29 years in good health. Sequencing was performed on PBMCs. This chain uses TRBV28 with TRBJ1-4, with 7 bases fitting TRBD1. The CDR3 DNA sequence: TGTGCCAGCAGTTTGGCCGACAGGGCCGTGGATGAAAAACTGTTTTTT. Its protein product is CASSLADRAVDEKLFF.